The clone carrying this TCR beta chain was recorded a few times. Its target is not known. Germline lookup yields CDR1 MNHEY and CDR2 SMNVEV (reference sequence). The CDR3 spans 14 residues. The ends lost 5 bases at V and 7 bases at J; junction bases unmatched: 6. This sample was taken from a study of graft-versus-host responses after intestinal transplantation. Measured with immunoSEQ multiplex PCR; TCRdb has only the in-frame clones, and not every one. The repertoire consists of around 110,000 clones, with approximately 93% occurring once and the leading ten covering around 1.2%. The sequence was obtained from a human donor who was the organ donor for an intestinal transplant. The sequencing used unstimulated CD8+ T cells sorted from spleen or lymph node cells, collected before transplant. The rearrangement uses TRBV27 and TRBJ2-2; 8 nucleotides match TRBD1. This CDR3 reads CASSLTGEGGELFF. The CDR3 DNA follows: TGTGCCAGCAGTCTGACAGGGGAAGGCGGGGAGCTGTTTTTT.